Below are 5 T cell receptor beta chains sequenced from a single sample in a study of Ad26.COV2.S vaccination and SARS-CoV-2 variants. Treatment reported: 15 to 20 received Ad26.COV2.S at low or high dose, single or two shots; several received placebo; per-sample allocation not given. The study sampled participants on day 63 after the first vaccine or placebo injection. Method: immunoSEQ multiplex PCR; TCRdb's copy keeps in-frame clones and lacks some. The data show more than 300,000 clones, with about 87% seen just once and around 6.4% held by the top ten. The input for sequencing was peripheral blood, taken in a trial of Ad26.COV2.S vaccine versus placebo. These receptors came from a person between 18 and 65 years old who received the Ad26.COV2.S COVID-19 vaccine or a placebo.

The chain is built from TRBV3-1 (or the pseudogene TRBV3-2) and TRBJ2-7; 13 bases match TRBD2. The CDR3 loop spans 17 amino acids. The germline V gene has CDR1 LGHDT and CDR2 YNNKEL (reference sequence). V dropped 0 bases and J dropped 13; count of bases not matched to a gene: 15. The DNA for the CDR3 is TGTGCCAGCAGCCAAGAGGCCTTAGAGACTAGCGGGAGGCTTCAATACTTC. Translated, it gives CASSQEALETSGRLQYF.

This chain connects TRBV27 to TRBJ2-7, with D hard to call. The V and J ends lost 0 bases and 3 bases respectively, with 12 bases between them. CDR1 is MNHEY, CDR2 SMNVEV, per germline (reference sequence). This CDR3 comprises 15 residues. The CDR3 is CASSLSNSVSYEQYF. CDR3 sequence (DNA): TGTGCCAGCAGTTTATCTAACTCCGTGAGCTACGAGCAGTACTTC.

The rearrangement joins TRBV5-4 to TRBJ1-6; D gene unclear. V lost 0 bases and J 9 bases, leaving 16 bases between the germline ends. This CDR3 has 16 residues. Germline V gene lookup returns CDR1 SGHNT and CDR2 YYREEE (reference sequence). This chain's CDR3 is CASSLGAVNPSSPLHF. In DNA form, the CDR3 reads TGTGCCAGCAGCTTGGGGGCAGTGAATCCCTCTTCACCCCTCCACTTT.

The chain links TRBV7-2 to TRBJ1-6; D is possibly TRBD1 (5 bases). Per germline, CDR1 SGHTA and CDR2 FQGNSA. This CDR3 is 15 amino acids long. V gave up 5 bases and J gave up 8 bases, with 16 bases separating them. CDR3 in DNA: TGTGCCAGCAGCCCCCAGGGTATCGTTGATTCACCCCTCCACTTT. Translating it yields CASSPQGIVDSPLHF.

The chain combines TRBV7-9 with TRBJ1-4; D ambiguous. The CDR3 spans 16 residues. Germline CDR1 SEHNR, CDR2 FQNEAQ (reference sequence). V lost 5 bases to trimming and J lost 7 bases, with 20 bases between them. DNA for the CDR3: TGTGCCAGCAGCGCCCGTCCCGGGGAGGAAGGTGAAAAACTGTTTTTT. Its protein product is CASSARPGEEGEKLFF.